Each of the 6 T cell receptor beta chains below was sequenced from the same sample in a study of blood T cells in healthy people across ages. Sample-barcoded 5' priming and a J-beta primer mix drove a second PCR of about 6 to 12 cycles. TCRdb ran MiXCR on the 5' RACE reads and lists one entry per CDR3 protein. The sample yields 780,000 or so distinct CDR3 sequences, just over 55% seen once. The sequenced material came from blood. The receptor source for this set is a man aged 35-49 years in good health.

This clonotype was counted a few times. The J gene is TRBJ2-1, the V gene TRBV29-1, with D possibly being TRBD1 or TRBD2 (5 bases each). The CDR3 is made up of 14 amino acids. CDR1 is SQVTM, CDR2 ANQGSEA, per germline. V was shortened by 5 bases and J by 6 bases, with 17 bases between the two germline ends. In DNA form, the CDR3 reads TGCAGCGTTCTGACGGATTCGAGGGGCAATGAGCAGTTCTTC. Encoded protein: CSVLTDSRGNEQFF.

This clonotype was seen a few times. The chain recombines TRBV5-1 with TRBJ2-7; D remains ambiguous. The CDR3 is made up of 13 amino acids. Germline CDR1 SGHRS, CDR2 YFSETQ. V lost 0 bases to trimming and J lost 4 bases, with 8 bases between them. CDR3 amino acids: CASSLELHYEQYF. The CDR3 nucleotides read TGCGCCAGCAGCTTGGAACTACATTACGAGCAGTACTTC.

This sequence joins TRBV11-2 and TRBJ2-3; 8 bases map to TRBD2. This CDR3 is 15 amino acids long. Germline loops: CDR1 SGHAT, CDR2 FQNNGV. After removal of 1 base from V and 5 bases from J, the junction contained 5 bases not matched to a gene. The CDR3 DNA follows: TGTGCCAGCAGCTTAGGGTTAGCGGGGTTAGATACGCAGTATTTT. Its translation is CASSLGLAGLDTQYF.

The gene calls are TRBV9 and TRBJ2-3; D might be TRBD1 (5 bases). CDR1 is SGDLS, CDR2 YYNGEE, per germline. This CDR3 is 17 amino acids long. The V end lost 2 bases, the J end lost 5 bases, and 21 bases lay between the germline ends. The CDR3 loop is CASSVSPAAGWGDTQYF. CDR3 bases: TGTGCCAGCAGCGTTTCTCCCGCGGCAGGGTGGGGAGATACGCAGTATTTT.

This rearrangement joins TRBV4-3 to TRBJ2-3; D is perhaps TRBD1 or TRBD2 (5 bases each). Germline V gene lookup returns CDR1 LGHNA and CDR2 YSLEER. V lost 1 base and J lost 1, with 18 bases in between. CDR3 length: 18 residues. The CDR3 is CASSQVRGLGARTDTQYF. CDR3 nucleotides: TGCGCCAGCAGCCAAGTCAGAGGGCTAGGGGCCCGCACAGATACGCAGTATTTT.

This rearrangement joins TRBV3-1 to TRBJ2-1; D ambiguous. Trimming shortened V by 2 bases and J by 8 bases, and 7 bases separated the two germline ends. Per the germline V gene, CDR1 is LGHDT and CDR2 is YNNKEL (reference sequence). This CDR3 has 12 residues. The chain's CDR3 is CASSQSVDEQFF. The DNA for the CDR3 is TGTGCCAGCAGCCAATCGGTGGATGAGCAGTTCTTC.